This T cell receptor beta chain comes out of a study of T cells of healthy individuals. This clonotype came up many times. The CDR3 runs 13 residues. Trimming took off 4 bases at V and 3 bases at J, with 9 bases between the two ends. In germline, CDR1 is MNHEY, CDR2 SVGAGI. TCRdb reanalysed the 5' RACE reads using MiXCR and keeps one entry per CDR3 protein. Altogether around 100,000 distinct CDR3 sequences are present, 15% to 20% being singletons, with the ten largest covering roughly 6.1%. The chain combines TRBV6-5 with TRBJ2-5; D remains unclear. The clonotype was recovered from a human donor in good health. The CDR3 region is CASSLEGKETQYF. For the CDR3, the DNA is TGTGCCAGCAGTTTGGAAGGGAAAGAGACCCAGTACTTC.